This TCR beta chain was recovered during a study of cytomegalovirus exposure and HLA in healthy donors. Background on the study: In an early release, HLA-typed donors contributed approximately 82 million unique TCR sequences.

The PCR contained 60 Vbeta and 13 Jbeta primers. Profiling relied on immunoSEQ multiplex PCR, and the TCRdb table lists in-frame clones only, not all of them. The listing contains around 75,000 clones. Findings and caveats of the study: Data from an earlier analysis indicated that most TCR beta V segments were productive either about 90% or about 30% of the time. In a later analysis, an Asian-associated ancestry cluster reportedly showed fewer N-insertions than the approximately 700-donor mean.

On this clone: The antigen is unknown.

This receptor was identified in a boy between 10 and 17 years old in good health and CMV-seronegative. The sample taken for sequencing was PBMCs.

The CDR3 loop is CASSAIQGTHTEAFF. CDR3 nucleotide sequence: TGCGCCAGCAGCGCGATTCAGGGGACCCACACTGAAGCTTTCTTT. The genes are TRBV5-1 and TRBJ1-1, with a tentative D call TRBD1 (6 bases). The CDR3 has 15 residues. V lost 4 bases to trimming and J lost 3 bases, with 16 bases between them. CDR1 and CDR2 (germline): SGHRS, YFSETQ.